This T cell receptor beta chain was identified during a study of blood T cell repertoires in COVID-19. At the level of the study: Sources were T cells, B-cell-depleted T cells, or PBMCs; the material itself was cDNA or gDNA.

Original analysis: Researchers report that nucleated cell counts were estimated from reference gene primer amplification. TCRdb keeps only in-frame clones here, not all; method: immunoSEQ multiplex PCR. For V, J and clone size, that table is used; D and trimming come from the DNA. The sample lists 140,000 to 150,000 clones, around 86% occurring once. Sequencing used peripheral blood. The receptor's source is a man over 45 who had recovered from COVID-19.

This CDR3 reads CASSLGAGVREQYF. The CDR3 nucleotides read TGTGCCAGCAGCTTAGGGGCAGGGGTTAGGGAGCAGTACTTC. This chain connects TRBV13 to TRBJ2-7; D possibly corresponds to TRBD1 (6 bases). Between the trimmed V and J ends, which lost 0 bases and 7 bases, there was a span of 13 bases. The germline gives CDR1 PRHDT, CDR2 FYEKMQ (reference sequence). The CDR3 has 14 residues.